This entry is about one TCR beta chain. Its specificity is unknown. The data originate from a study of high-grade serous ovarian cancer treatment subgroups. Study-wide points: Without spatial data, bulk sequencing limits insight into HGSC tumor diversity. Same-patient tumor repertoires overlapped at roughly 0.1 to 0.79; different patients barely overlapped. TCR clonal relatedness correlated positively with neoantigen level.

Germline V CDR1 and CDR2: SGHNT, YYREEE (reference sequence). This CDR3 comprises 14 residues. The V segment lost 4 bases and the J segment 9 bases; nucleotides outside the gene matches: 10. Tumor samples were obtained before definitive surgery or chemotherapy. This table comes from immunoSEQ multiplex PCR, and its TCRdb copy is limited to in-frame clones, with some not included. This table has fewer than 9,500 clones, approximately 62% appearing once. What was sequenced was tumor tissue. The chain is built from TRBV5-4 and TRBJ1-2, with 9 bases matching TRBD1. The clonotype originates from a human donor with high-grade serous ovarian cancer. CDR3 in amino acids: CASSPPQDRGSYTF. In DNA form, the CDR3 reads TGTGCCAGCAGCCCGCCTCAGGACAGGGGAAGCTACACCTTC.